The clone carrying this TCR beta chain has just a few counts. Its antigen is as yet unknown. The data originate from a study of T cell clonotyping in hematopoietic cell transplantation. Study-level background: Cytoreduction preceded collection of pretransplant recipient samples.

Findings and caveats of the study: Without cell sorting, CD4 versus CD8 contributions remain unresolved. Few recipient clonotypes overlapped donors; over 95% were de novo at given depth.

Profiling relied on immunoSEQ multiplex PCR, and the TCRdb table lists in-frame clones only, not all of them. The sample has 20,000 to 30,000 clones; more than 65% are singletons. Trimming shortened V by 1 base and J by 1 base, and 12 bases separated the two germline ends. CDR3 size: 16 residues. Germline assignment: CDR1 LGHNA and CDR2 YSLEER. The time point: recipient sample about 28 days before transplant, after cytoreduction. This specimen consisted of peripheral blood mononuclear cells, obtained before stem cell transplant. The sequence was obtained from a woman aged 60-70 years with acute myeloid leukemia. Some clones in this sample may be carry-over from other donors' samples. This chain links TRBV4-3 with TRBJ2-3; tentatively, D is TRBD1 (5 bases). CDR3 protein: CASSQGTDTGTDTQYF. The CDR3 nucleotides read TGCGCCAGCAGCCAAGGAACGGACACAGGCACAGATACGCAGTATTTT.